These T cell receptor beta chains were read from a single sample in a study of a mutant IDH1 vaccine in newly diagnosed glioma. Measured with immunoSEQ multiplex PCR; TCRdb has only the in-frame clones, and not every one. In the table there are approximately 61,000 clones, 80% of which are singletons. Their cognate antigens are unknown. Sequencing used PBMCs, obtained from a glioma patient whose treatment included an IDH1 peptide vaccine. These TCRs come from a man in his fifties with glioma. The CDR3 runs from the conserved cysteine through the conserved F or W. Each record gives: CDR3 DNA, CDR3 protein, D gene, V gene, clone size, J gene. A D gene is named only where the DNA matches it firmly. The size field is filled for only some rows; it gives once, few, many or a size class.

cdr3_nt: TGTGCCAGCAGTGTAGGACAGGGTCAGCCCCAGCATTTT; cdr3_aa: CASSVGQGQPQHF; d_call: TRBD1; v_call: TRBV6-1; clone_size: -; j_call: TRBJ1-5
cdr3_nt: TGCGCCAGCAGCTTGGCCTATAGCGGGGGGGGATACAATGAGCAGTTCTTC; cdr3_aa: CASSLAYSGGGYNEQFF; d_call: TRBD2; v_call: TRBV5-1; clone_size: -; j_call: TRBJ2-1
cdr3_nt: TGTGCCAGCAGCCAAGTTGCGGGAGCGAACACCGGGGAGCTGTTTTTT; cdr3_aa: CASSQVAGANTGELFF; d_call: TRBD2; v_call: TRBV14; clone_size: -; j_call: TRBJ2-2
cdr3_nt: TGTGCCAGCAGCTCCGGGACGGAGCTAGAAAAACTGTTTTTT; cdr3_aa: CASSSGTELEKLFF; d_call: -; v_call: TRBV5-5; clone_size: -; j_call: TRBJ1-4
cdr3_nt: TGCGCCAGCAGCCCCGAGACAGGGGGCGCGCCTGAAGCTTTCTTT; cdr3_aa: CASSPETGGAPEAFF; d_call: TRBD1; v_call: TRBV4-3; clone_size: once; j_call: TRBJ1-1
cdr3_nt: TGTGCCAGCAGCTGGGACAGGTATAGCAATCAGCCCCAGCATTTT; cdr3_aa: CASSWDRYSNQPQHF; d_call: TRBD1; v_call: TRBV7-8; clone_size: -; j_call: TRBJ1-5
cdr3_nt: TGTGCCAGCAGCCAAGGGGGCTGGGATACGCAGTATTTT; cdr3_aa: CASSQGGWDTQYF; d_call: -; v_call: TRBV4-2; clone_size: -; j_call: TRBJ2-3
cdr3_nt: TGTGCCAGCAGTCCTACTAGCGGGGCAGCAGATACGCAGTATTTT; cdr3_aa: CASSPTSGAADTQYF; d_call: TRBD2; v_call: TRBV5-6; clone_size: -; j_call: TRBJ2-3
cdr3_nt: TGCGCCAGCAGTTGGGACATGCCCAGAGCTAACTATGGCTACACCTTC; cdr3_aa: CASSWDMPRANYGYTF; d_call: -; v_call: TRBV5-1; clone_size: -; j_call: TRBJ1-2
cdr3_nt: TGTGCCAGTAGTTCTCGACAGGGCAATCAGCCCCAGCATTTT; cdr3_aa: CASSSRQGNQPQHF; d_call: -; v_call: TRBV19; clone_size: -; j_call: TRBJ1-5
cdr3_nt: TGCAGTGCGCCTACACGCAATGAGCAGTTCTTC; cdr3_aa: CSAPTRNEQFF; d_call: -; v_call: TRBV20-1; clone_size: -; j_call: TRBJ2-1
cdr3_nt: TGTGCCATCAGTGTCCTTAGCGGGGGGGTACTCAACAATGAGCAGTTCTTC; cdr3_aa: CAISVLSGGVLNNEQFF; d_call: TRBD2; v_call: TRBV10-3; clone_size: -; j_call: TRBJ2-1
cdr3_nt: TGCGCCAGCAGCATCACAGGGGGCAACGAGCAGTACTTC; cdr3_aa: CASSITGGNEQYF; d_call: TRBD1; v_call: TRBV4-1; clone_size: -; j_call: TRBJ2-7
cdr3_nt: TGTGCCAGCAGTGGACTGGGGAGGAGCGATGAGCAGTTCTTC; cdr3_aa: CASSGLGRSDEQFF; d_call: -; v_call: TRBV2; clone_size: -; j_call: TRBJ2-1
cdr3_nt: TGTGCCAGCAGCAATCACCGGGACATGGGTGAAAAACTGTTTTTT; cdr3_aa: CASSNHRDMGEKLFF; d_call: -; v_call: TRBV11-3; clone_size: -; j_call: TRBJ1-4
cdr3_nt: TGCGCCAGCAGCCAGCCTACTAGGAACACTGAAGCTTTCTTT; cdr3_aa: CASSQPTRNTEAFF; d_call: -; v_call: TRBV4-1; clone_size: -; j_call: TRBJ1-1
cdr3_nt: TGTGCCAGCAGCCTCAAAGGGTTAGCGGGGGGTGAGCAGTTCTTC; cdr3_aa: CASSLKGLAGGEQFF; d_call: TRBD2; v_call: TRBV9; clone_size: -; j_call: TRBJ2-1
cdr3_nt: TGCGCCAGCAGCCCTGGGACAGGGAGTCAGCCCCAGCATTTT; cdr3_aa: CASSPGTGSQPQHF; d_call: TRBD1; v_call: TRBV5-1; clone_size: few; j_call: TRBJ1-5
cdr3_nt: TGTGCCAGCAGCGTCTTAAACAGGACTGAAGCTTTCTTT; cdr3_aa: CASSVLNRTEAFF; d_call: -; v_call: TRBV21-1; clone_size: -; j_call: TRBJ1-1
cdr3_nt: TGTGCCAGCAGCCCCAGGGGGACAGGGGATGACGAGCAGTACTTC; cdr3_aa: CASSPRGTGDDEQYF; d_call: TRBD1; v_call: TRBV7-9; clone_size: -; j_call: TRBJ2-7
cdr3_nt: TGTGCCAGCAGCTCACACACCGGGGAGCTGTTTTTT; cdr3_aa: CASSSHTGELFF; d_call: -; v_call: TRBV11-3; clone_size: few; j_call: TRBJ2-2
cdr3_nt: TGCAGCGTTGAGTACTCCCCTAACTATGGCTACACCTTC; cdr3_aa: CSVEYSPNYGYTF; d_call: -; v_call: TRBV29-1; clone_size: -; j_call: TRBJ1-2
cdr3_nt: TGCAGTGCTTTGTTGGCAGATACGCAGTATTTT; cdr3_aa: CSALLADTQYF; d_call: -; v_call: TRBV20-1; clone_size: -; j_call: TRBJ2-3
cdr3_nt: TGCGCCAGCAGCTTGGGGGACACCATGAACACTGAAGCTTTCTTT; cdr3_aa: CASSLGDTMNTEAFF; d_call: -; v_call: TRBV5-1; clone_size: -; j_call: TRBJ1-1
cdr3_nt: TGTGCCAGCAGTGACAGGGGAGTTGAAAAACTGTTTTTT; cdr3_aa: CASSDRGVEKLFF; d_call: -; v_call: TRBV6-1; clone_size: few; j_call: TRBJ1-4
cdr3_nt: TGCGCCAGCAGCCTCAGTGGGGCCTACAATGAGCAGTTCTTC; cdr3_aa: CASSLSGAYNEQFF; d_call: -; v_call: TRBV5-1; clone_size: -; j_call: TRBJ2-1
cdr3_nt: TGTGCCAGCAGCTTGGGAGGGGCGGGGGCCAACGTCCTGACTTTC; cdr3_aa: CASSLGGAGANVLTF; d_call: -; v_call: TRBV5-4; clone_size: -; j_call: TRBJ2-6
cdr3_nt: TGTGCCAGCAGCTTGTCATCCCACAACTATGGCTACACCTTC; cdr3_aa: CASSLSSHNYGYTF; d_call: -; v_call: TRBV5-6; clone_size: -; j_call: TRBJ1-2
cdr3_nt: TGCGCCAGCAGCTTCGGGGGGACTAGCGGCTACAATGAGCAGTTCTTC; cdr3_aa: CASSFGGTSGYNEQFF; d_call: TRBD2; v_call: TRBV5-1; clone_size: once; j_call: TRBJ2-1
cdr3_nt: TGTGCCAGCAAACGGCTAGGGGGGAGGGATACGCAGTATTTT; cdr3_aa: CASKRLGGRDTQYF; d_call: -; v_call: TRBV6-1; clone_size: -; j_call: TRBJ2-3
cdr3_nt: TGCGCCAGCAGCCAAGCAGGGACTACCACAGATACGCAGTATTTT; cdr3_aa: CASSQAGTTTDTQYF; d_call: TRBD2; v_call: TRBV4-1; clone_size: -; j_call: TRBJ2-3
cdr3_nt: TGTGCCAGCAGCTCTGAGAGAGAGACCCAGTACTTC; cdr3_aa: CASSSERETQYF; d_call: -; v_call: TRBV5-8; clone_size: -; j_call: TRBJ2-5
cdr3_nt: TGTGCCAGCAGCGTGTATTCCGGGTCGGGAAAACTGTTTTTT; cdr3_aa: CASSVYSGSGKLFF; d_call: -; v_call: TRBV11-2; clone_size: -; j_call: TRBJ1-4
cdr3_nt: TGTGCCAGCAGCCGACGAGCTCACACTGAAGCTTTCTTT; cdr3_aa: CASSRRAHTEAFF; d_call: -; v_call: TRBV27; clone_size: few; j_call: TRBJ1-1
cdr3_nt: TGCAGTGCTGGTACAGGCTATGGCTACACCTTC; cdr3_aa: CSAGTGYGYTF; d_call: -; v_call: TRBV20-1; clone_size: -; j_call: TRBJ1-2
cdr3_nt: TGTGCCAGTACCCCGAATCCGGGACGAATGATTGGCGAGCAGTACTTC; cdr3_aa: CASTPNPGRMIGEQYF; d_call: -; v_call: TRBV19; clone_size: -; j_call: TRBJ2-7
cdr3_nt: TGTGCCAGCAGCCCCAGACCTGGAGATGAGCAGTTCTTC; cdr3_aa: CASSPRPGDEQFF; d_call: -; v_call: TRBV11-2; clone_size: -; j_call: TRBJ2-1
cdr3_nt: TGTGCCAGCAGCGTAGACGGCTACGAGCAGTACTTC; cdr3_aa: CASSVDGYEQYF; d_call: -; v_call: TRBV9; clone_size: -; j_call: TRBJ2-7
cdr3_nt: TGTGCCAGCAGTTTGCAAAGCTCCTACAATGAGCAGTTCTTC; cdr3_aa: CASSLQSSYNEQFF; d_call: -; v_call: TRBV27; clone_size: -; j_call: TRBJ2-1
cdr3_nt: TGTGCCAGCGGAACCCGCTTCTCTGGAAACACCATATATTTT; cdr3_aa: CASGTRFSGNTIYF; d_call: -; v_call: TRBV19; clone_size: -; j_call: TRBJ1-3
cdr3_nt: TGTGCCAGCAGTGAAGGGGCTAGAACAGATACGCAGTATTTT; cdr3_aa: CASSEGARTDTQYF; d_call: -; v_call: TRBV6-1; clone_size: -; j_call: TRBJ2-3
cdr3_nt: TGTGCCAGCAGCCCCCGAATCCGGGAGAGCACAGATACGCAGTATTTT; cdr3_aa: CASSPRIRESTDTQYF; d_call: -; v_call: TRBV9; clone_size: -; j_call: TRBJ2-3
cdr3_nt: TGTGCCAGCAGTTCCCCCGGGGAGGGGACCCACGAGCAGTACTTC; cdr3_aa: CASSSPGEGTHEQYF; d_call: TRBD2; v_call: TRBV28; clone_size: once; j_call: TRBJ2-7
cdr3_nt: TGTGCCAGCAGCGTAGGGGGGGGCCGGGGGAACACTGAAGCTTTCTTT; cdr3_aa: CASSVGGGRGNTEAFF; d_call: -; v_call: TRBV9; clone_size: -; j_call: TRBJ1-1
cdr3_nt: TGCGCCAGCAGCTTGATGGCGGGGGCGCAGTACGAGCAGTACTTC; cdr3_aa: CASSLMAGAQYEQYF; d_call: -; v_call: TRBV5-1; clone_size: -; j_call: TRBJ2-7
cdr3_nt: TGTGCCAGCAGTGAACGGACAACTGCGCAGTATTTT; cdr3_aa: CASSERTTAQYF; d_call: -; v_call: TRBV6-1; clone_size: -; j_call: TRBJ2-3
cdr3_nt: TGTGCCAGCAGCTTAGATCTCACCTACGAGCAGTACTTC; cdr3_aa: CASSLDLTYEQYF; d_call: -; v_call: TRBV11-2; clone_size: -; j_call: TRBJ2-7
cdr3_nt: TGTGCCAGCAGCGCGAATCCGAACACTGAAGCTTTCTTT; cdr3_aa: CASSANPNTEAFF; d_call: -; v_call: TRBV2; clone_size: -; j_call: TRBJ1-1
cdr3_nt: TGTGCCAGCAACTTCAGGGTGGAGAACACTGAAGCTTTCTTT; cdr3_aa: CASNFRVENTEAFF; d_call: -; v_call: TRBV7-8; clone_size: -; j_call: TRBJ1-1
cdr3_nt: TGTGCCAGCAGCACCGGGCCTTTCCACTCTGGAAACACCATATATTTT; cdr3_aa: CASSTGPFHSGNTIYF; d_call: -; v_call: TRBV11-2; clone_size: -; j_call: TRBJ1-3
cdr3_nt: TGTGCCAGTAGTACGGGACGGAGTACCTACGAGCAGTACTTC; cdr3_aa: CASSTGRSTYEQYF; d_call: -; v_call: TRBV19; clone_size: -; j_call: TRBJ2-7
cdr3_nt: TGTGCCAGCAGCTGGGGACAGGGCCCCTATGGCTACACCTTC; cdr3_aa: CASSWGQGPYGYTF; d_call: TRBD1; v_call: TRBV5-4; clone_size: -; j_call: TRBJ1-2
cdr3_nt: TGTGCCAGTAGTATGAACACCGGGGAGCTGTTTTTT; cdr3_aa: CASSMNTGELFF; d_call: -; v_call: TRBV19; clone_size: few; j_call: TRBJ2-2
cdr3_nt: TGTGCCAGCAGCGGGGGACAGCCCAATCAGCCCCAGCATTTT; cdr3_aa: CASSGGQPNQPQHF; d_call: TRBD1; v_call: TRBV5-5; clone_size: few; j_call: TRBJ1-5
cdr3_nt: TGCGCCAGCAGCCAAGATATGGACACCGGGGAGCTGTTTTTT; cdr3_aa: CASSQDMDTGELFF; d_call: -; v_call: TRBV4-1; clone_size: -; j_call: TRBJ2-2
cdr3_nt: TGTGCCAGCAGGAGCCTGCGGAACACTGAAGCTTTCTTT; cdr3_aa: CASRSLRNTEAFF; d_call: -; v_call: TRBV7-2; clone_size: few; j_call: TRBJ1-1